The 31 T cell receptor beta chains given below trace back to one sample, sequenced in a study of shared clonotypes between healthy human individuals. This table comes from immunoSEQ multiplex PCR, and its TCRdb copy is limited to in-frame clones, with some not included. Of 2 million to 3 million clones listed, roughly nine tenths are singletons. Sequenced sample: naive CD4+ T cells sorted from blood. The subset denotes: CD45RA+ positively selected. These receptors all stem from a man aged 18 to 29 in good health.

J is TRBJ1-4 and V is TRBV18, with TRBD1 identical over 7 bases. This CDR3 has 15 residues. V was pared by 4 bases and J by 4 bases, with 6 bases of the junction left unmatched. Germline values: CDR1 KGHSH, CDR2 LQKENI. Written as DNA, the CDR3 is TGTGCCAGCTCACGGTCGGGACAGCTTAATGAAAAACTGTTTTTT. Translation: CASSRSGQLNEKLFF.

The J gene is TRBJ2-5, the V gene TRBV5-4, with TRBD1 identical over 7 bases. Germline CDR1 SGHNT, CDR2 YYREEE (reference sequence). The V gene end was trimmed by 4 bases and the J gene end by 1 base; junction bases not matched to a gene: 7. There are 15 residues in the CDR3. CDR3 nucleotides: TGTGCCAGCAGCATAGACAGGGTGGGCCAAGAGACCCAGTACTTC. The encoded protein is CASSIDRVGQETQYF.

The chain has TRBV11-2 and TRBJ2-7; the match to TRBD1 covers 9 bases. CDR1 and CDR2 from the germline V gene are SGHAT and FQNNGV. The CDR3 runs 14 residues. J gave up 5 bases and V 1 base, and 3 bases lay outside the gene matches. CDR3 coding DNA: TGTGCCAGCAGCTTAGGACAGGGGGTCCACGAGCAGTACTTC. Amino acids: CASSLGQGVHEQYF. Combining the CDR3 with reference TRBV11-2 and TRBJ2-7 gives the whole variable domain EAGVAQSPRYKIIEKRQSVAFWCNPISGHATLYWYQQILGQGPKLLIQFQNNGVVDDSQLPKDRFSAERLKGVDSTLKIQPAKLEDSAVYLCASSLGQGVHEQYFGPGTRLTVT.

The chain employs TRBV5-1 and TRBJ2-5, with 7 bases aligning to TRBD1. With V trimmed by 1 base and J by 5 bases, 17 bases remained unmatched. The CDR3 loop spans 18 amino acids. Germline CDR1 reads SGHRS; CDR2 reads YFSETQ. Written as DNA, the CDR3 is TGCGCCAGCAGCTTGAGCAGCTCCTTTTTGGGCAGGGGGGAGACCCAGTACTTC. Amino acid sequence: CASSLSSSFLGRGETQYF.

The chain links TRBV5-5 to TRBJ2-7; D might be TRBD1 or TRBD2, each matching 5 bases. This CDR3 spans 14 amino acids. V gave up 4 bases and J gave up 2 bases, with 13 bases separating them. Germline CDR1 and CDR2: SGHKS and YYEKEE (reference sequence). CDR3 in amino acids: CASSPLWGTYEQYF. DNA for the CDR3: TGTGCCAGCAGCCCTTTATGGGGGACCTACGAGCAGTACTTC.

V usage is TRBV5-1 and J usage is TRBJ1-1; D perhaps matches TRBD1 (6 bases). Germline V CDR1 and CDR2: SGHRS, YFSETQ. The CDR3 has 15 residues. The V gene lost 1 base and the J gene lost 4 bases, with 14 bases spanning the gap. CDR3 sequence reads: CASSLSGVIGTEAFF. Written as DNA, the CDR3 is TGCGCCAGCAGCTTGTCAGGGGTGATAGGCACTGAAGCTTTCTTT.

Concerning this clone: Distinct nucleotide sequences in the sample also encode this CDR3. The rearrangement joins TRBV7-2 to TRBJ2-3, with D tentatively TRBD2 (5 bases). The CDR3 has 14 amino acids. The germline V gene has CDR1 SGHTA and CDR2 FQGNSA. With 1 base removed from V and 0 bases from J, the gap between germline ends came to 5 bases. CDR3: CASSLGTSTDTQYF. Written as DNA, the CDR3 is TGTGCCAGCAGCTTAGGGACTAGCACAGATACGCAGTATTTT.

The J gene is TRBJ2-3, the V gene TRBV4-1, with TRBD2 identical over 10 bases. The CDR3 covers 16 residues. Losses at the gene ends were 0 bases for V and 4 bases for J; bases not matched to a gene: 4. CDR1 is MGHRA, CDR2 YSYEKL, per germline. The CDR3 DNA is TGCGCCAGCAGCCAAGAGGGTAGCGGGGGGCCAGATACGCAGTATTTT. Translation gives CASSQEGSGGPDTQYF.

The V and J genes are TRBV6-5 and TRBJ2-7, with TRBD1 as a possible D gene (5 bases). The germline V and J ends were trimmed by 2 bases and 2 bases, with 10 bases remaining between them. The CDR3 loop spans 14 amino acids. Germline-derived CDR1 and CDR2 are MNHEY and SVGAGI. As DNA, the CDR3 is TGTGCCAGCAGTTACGACGCAGGGCCCTACGAGCAGTACTTC. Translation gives CASSYDAGPYEQYF.

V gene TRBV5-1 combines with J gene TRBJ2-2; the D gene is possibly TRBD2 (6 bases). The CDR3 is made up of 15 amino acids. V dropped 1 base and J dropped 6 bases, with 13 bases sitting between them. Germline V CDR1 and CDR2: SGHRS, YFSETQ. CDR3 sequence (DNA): TGCGCCAGCAGCTTGCGGACTACCGGTGCCGGGGAGCTGTTTTTT. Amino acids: CASSLRTTGAGELFF.

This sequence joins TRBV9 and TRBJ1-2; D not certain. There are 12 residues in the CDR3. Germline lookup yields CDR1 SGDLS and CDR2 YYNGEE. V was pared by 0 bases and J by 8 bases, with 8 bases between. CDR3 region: CASSVEGRGYTF. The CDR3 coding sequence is TGTGCCAGCAGCGTAGAAGGGAGAGGCTACACCTTC.

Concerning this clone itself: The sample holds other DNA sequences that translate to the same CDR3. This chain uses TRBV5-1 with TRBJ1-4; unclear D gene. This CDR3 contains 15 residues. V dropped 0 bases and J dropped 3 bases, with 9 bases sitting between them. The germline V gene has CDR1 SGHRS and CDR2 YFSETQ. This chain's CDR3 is CASSLEGLANEKLFF. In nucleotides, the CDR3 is TGCGCCAGCAGCTTGGAAGGTCTTGCTAATGAAAAACTGTTTTTT.

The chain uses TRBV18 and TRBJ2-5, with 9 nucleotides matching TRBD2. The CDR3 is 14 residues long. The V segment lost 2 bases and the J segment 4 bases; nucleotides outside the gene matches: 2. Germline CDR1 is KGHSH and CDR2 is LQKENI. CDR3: CASSPASGAETQYF. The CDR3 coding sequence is TGTGCCAGCTCACCAGCTAGCGGGGCAGAGACCCAGTACTTC.

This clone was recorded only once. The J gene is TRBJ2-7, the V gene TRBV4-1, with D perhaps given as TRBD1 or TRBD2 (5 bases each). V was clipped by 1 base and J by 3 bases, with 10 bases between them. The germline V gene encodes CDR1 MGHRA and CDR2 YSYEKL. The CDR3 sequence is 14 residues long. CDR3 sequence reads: CASSQGIGGYEQYF. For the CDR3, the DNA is TGCGCCAGCAGCCAAGGAATTGGGGGCTACGAGCAGTACTTC.

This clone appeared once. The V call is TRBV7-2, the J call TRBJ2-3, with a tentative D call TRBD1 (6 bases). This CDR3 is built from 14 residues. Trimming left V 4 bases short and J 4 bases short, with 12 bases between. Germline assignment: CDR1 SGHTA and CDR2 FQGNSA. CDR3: CASSSAYRADTQYF. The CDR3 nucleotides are TGTGCCAGCAGCTCCGCGTACAGGGCAGATACGCAGTATTTT.

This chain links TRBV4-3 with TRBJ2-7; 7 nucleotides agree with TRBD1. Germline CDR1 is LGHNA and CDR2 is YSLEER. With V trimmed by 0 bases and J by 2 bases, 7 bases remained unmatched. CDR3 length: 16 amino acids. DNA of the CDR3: TGCGCCAGCAGCCAAGAGGCCTCGGGACAGCCCTACGAGCAGTACTTC. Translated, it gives CASSQEASGQPYEQYF.

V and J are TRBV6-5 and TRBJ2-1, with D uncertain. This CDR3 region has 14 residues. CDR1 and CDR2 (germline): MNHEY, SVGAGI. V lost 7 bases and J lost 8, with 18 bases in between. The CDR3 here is CASMGRQLVDEQFF. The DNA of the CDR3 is TGTGCCAGCATGGGCAGGCAACTTGTGGATGAGCAGTTCTTC.

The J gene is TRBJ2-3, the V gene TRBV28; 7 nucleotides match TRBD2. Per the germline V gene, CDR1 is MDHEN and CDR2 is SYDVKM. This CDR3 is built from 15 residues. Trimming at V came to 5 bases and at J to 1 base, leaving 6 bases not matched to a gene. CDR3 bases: TGTGCCAGCAGTAGGGGCACTAGCGGCACAGATACGCAGTATTTT. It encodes CASSRGTSGTDTQYF.

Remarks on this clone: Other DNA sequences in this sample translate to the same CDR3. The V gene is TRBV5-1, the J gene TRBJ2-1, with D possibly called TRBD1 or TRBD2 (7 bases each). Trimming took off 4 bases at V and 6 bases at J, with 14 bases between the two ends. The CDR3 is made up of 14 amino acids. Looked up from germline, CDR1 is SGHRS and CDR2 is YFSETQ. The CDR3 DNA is TGCGCCAGCAGCCTCGACAGGGAGGGCAATGAGCAGTTCTTC. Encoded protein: CASSLDREGNEQFF.

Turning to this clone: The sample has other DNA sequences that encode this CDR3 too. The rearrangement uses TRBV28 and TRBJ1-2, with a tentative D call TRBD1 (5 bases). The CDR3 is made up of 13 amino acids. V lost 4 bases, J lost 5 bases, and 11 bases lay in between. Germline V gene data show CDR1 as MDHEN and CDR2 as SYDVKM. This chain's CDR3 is CASSSGLQYGYTF. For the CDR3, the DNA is TGTGCCAGCAGTTCGGGACTGCAATATGGCTACACCTTC.

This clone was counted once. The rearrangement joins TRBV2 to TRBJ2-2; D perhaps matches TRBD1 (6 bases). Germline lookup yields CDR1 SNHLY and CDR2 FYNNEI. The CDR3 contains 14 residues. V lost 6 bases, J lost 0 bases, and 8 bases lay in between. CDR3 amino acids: CASSDRSNTGELFF. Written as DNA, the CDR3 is TGTGCCAGCAGCGACAGGTCGAACACCGGGGAGCTGTTTTTT.

The CDR3 bases are TGTGCCAGCTCACCAAACAGGACCCCCTACGAGCAGTACTTC. It encodes CASSPNRTPYEQYF. The chain recombines TRBV18 with TRBJ2-7; D might be TRBD1 (5 bases). The CDR3 contains 14 residues. Trimming removed 2 bases at V and 2 bases at J, with 10 bases between. Germline-derived CDR1 and CDR2 are KGHSH and LQKENI.

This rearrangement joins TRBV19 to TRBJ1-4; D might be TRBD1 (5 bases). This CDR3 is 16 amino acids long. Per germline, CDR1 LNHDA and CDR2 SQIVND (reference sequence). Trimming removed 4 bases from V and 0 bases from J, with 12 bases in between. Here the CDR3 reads CASSKRTRATNEKLFF. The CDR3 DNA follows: TGTGCCAGTAGTAAACGGACAAGAGCAACTAATGAAAAACTGTTTTTT.

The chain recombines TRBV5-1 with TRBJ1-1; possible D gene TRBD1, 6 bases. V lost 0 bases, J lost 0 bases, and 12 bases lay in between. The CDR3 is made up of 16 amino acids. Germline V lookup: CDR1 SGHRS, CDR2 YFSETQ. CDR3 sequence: CASSLGTAGMNTEAFF. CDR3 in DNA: TGCGCCAGCAGCTTGGGGACAGCAGGCATGAACACTGAAGCTTTCTTT.

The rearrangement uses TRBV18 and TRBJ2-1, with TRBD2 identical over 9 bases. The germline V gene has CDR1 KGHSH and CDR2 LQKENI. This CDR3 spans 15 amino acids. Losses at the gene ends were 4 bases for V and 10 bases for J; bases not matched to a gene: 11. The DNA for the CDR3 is TGTGCCAGCTCACTTTACTTAGCGGGAGTAGAGGAGCAGTTCTTC. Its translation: CASSLYLAGVEEQFF.

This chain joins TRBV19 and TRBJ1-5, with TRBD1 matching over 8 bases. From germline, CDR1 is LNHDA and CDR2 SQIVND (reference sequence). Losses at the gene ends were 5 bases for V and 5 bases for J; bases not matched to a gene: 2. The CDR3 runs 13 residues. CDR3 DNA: TGTGCCAGTAGTGGGACAGGTTATCAGCCCCAGCATTTT. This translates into CASSGTGYQPQHF.

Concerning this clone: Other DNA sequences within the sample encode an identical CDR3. The CDR3 nucleotides read TGCGCCAGCAGCCCCCCGGCCGAGACCCAGTACTTC. This codes for CASSPPAETQYF. This sequence joins TRBV5-1 and TRBJ2-5; D unclear. CDR3 length equals 12 residues. V lost 4 bases and J lost 5, with 9 bases in between. The germline V gene encodes CDR1 SGHRS and CDR2 YFSETQ.

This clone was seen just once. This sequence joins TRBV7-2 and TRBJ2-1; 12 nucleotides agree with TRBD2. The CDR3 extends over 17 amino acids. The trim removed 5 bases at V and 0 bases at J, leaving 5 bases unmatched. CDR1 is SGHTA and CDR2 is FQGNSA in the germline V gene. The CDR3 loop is CASSPQTSGSSYNEQFF. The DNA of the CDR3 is TGTGCCAGCAGCCCCCAGACTAGCGGGAGCTCCTACAATGAGCAGTTCTTC. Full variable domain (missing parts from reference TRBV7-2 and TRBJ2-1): GAGVSQSPSNKVTEKGKDVELRCDPISGHTALYWYRQSLGQGLEFLIYFQGNSAPDKSGLPSDRFSAERTGGSVSTLTIQRTQQEDSAVYLCASSPQTSGSSYNEQFFGPGTRLTVL.

Here the CDR3 DNA reads TGTGCCAGCAACCGACAGGAGAACACCGGGGAGCTGTTTTTT. Protein sequence: CASNRQENTGELFF. The chain carries TRBV9 and TRBJ2-2, with D possibly being TRBD1 (6 bases). The CDR3 runs 14 residues. CDR1 SGDLS and CDR2 YYNGEE come from the germline V gene. V lost 6 bases, J lost 1 base, and 10 bases lay in between. The variable domain in full, completed from reference TRBV9 and TRBJ2-2, reads DSGVTQTPKHLITATGQRVTLRCSPRSGDLSVYWYQQSLDQGLQFLIQYYNGEERAKGNILERFSAQQFPDLHSELNLSSLELGDSALYFCASNRQENTGELFFGEGSRLTVL.

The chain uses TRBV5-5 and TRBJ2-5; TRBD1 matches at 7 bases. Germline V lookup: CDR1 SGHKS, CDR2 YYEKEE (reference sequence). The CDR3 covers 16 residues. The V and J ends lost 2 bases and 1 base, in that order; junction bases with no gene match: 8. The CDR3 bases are TGTGCCAGCAGCTTTGTTTCCGGGACAGCCCAAGAGACCCAGTACTTC. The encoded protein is CASSFVSGTAQETQYF.

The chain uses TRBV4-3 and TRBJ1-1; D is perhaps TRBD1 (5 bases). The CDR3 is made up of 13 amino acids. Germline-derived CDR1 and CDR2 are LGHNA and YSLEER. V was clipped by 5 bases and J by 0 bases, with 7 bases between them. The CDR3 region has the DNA TGCGCCAGCAGCTTGACAGTGAACACTGAAGCTTTCTTT. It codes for CASSLTVNTEAFF.